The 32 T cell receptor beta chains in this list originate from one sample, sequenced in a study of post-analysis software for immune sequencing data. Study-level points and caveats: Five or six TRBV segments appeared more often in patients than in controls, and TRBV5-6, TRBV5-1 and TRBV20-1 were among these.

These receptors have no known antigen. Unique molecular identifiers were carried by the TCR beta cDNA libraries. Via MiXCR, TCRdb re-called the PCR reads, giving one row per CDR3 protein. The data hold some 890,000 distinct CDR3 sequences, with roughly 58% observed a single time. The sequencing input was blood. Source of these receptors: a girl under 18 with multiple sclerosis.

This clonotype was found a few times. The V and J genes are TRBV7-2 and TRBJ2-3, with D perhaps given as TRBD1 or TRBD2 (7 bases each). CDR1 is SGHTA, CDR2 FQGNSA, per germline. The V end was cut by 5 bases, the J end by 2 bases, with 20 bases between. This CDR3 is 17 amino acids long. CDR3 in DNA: TGTGCCAGCAGCGCAACCCCAGGGGGGGCCTACACAGATACGCAGTATTTT. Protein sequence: CASSATPGGAYTDTQYF.

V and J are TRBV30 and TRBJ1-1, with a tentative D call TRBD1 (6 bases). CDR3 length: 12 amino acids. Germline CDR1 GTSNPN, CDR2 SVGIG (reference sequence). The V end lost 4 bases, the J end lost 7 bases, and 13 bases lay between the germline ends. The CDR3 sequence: CAWIGGRIEAFF. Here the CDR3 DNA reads TGTGCCTGGATCGGGGGGCGGATTGAAGCTTTCTTT.

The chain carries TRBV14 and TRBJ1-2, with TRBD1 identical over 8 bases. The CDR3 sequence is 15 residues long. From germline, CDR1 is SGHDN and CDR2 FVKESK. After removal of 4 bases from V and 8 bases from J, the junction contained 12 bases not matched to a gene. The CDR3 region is CASSPAGQVPWGYTF. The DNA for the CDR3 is TGTGCCAGCAGCCCAGCGGGACAGGTCCCCTGGGGCTACACCTTC. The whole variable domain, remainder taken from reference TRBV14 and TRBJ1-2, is EAGVTQFPSHSVIEKGQTVTLRCDPISGHDNLYWYRRVMGKEIKFLLHFVKESKQDESGMPNNRFLAERTGGTYSTLKVQPAELEDSGVYFCASSPAGQVPWGYTFGSGTRLTVV.

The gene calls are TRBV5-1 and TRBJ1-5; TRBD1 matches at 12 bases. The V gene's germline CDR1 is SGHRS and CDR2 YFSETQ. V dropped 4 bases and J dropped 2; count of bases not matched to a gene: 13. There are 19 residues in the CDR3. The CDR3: CASSKRPGTGGGGNQPQHF. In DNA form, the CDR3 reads TGCGCCAGCAGCAAAAGACCCGGGACAGGGGGCGGAGGCAATCAGCCCCAGCATTTT. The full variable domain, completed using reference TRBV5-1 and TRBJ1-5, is KAGVTQTPRYLIKTRGQQVTLSCSPISGHRSVSWYQQTPGQGLQFLFEYFSETQRNKGNFPGRFSGRQFSNSRSEMNVSTLELGDSALYLCASSKRPGTGGGGNQPQHFGDGTRLSIL.

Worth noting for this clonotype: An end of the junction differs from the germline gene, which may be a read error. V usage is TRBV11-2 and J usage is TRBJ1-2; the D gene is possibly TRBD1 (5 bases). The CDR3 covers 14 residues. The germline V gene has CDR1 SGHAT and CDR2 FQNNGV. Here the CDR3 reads CAGSLGEGGYGYTF. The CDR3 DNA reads TGTGCCGGCAGCTTAGGGGAAGGTGGCTATGGCTACACCTTC.

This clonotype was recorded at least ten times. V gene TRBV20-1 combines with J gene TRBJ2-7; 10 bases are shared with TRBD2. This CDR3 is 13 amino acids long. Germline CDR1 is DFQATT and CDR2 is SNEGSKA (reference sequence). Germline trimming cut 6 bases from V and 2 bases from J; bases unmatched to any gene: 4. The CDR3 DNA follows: TGCAGTGCCGGGCTAGCGGGGGCCTACGAGCAGTACTTC. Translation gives CSAGLAGAYEQYF.

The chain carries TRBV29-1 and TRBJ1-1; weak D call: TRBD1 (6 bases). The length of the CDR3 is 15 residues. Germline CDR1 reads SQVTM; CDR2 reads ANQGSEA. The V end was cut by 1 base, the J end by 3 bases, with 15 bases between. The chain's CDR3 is CSVEARRGAHTEAFF. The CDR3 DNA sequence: TGCAGCGTTGAAGCCAGGAGGGGGGCGCACACTGAAGCTTTCTTT.

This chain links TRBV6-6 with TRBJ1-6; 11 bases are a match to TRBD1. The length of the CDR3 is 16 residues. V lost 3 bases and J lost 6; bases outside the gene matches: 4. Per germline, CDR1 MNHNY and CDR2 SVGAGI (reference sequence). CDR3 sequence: CASSYGTGGGNSPLHF. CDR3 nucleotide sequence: TGTGCCAGCAGTTATGGGACAGGGGGAGGTAATTCACCCCTCCACTTT.

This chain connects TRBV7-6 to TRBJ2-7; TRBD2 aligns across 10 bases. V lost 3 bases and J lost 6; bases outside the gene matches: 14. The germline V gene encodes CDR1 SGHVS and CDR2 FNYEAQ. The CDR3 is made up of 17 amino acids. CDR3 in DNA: TGTGCCAGCAGCTTGCTGTCTACTAGCGGGATGCCGGGCGAGCAGTACTTC. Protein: CASSLLSTSGMPGEQYF.

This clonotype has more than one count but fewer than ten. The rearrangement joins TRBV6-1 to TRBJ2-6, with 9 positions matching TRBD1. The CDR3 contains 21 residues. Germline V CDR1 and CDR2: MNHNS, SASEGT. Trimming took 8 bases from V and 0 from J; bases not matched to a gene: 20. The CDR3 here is CASYRFGTGIPESSGANVLTF. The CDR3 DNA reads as TGTGCCAGCTACCGTTTCGGGACAGGGATTCCGGAGAGCTCTGGGGCCAACGTCCTGACTTTC.

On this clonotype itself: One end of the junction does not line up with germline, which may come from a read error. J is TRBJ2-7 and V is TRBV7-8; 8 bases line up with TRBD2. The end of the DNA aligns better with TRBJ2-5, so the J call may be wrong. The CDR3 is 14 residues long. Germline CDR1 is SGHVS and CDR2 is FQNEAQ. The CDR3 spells CTSSFSGGQETQYF. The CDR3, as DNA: TGTACCAGCAGCTTTTCGGGGGGGCAGGAGACCCAGTACTTC.

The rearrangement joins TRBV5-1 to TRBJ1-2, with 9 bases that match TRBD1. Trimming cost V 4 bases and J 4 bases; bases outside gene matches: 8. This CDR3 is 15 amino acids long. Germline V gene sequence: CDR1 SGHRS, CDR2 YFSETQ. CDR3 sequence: CASSQADRGSYGYTF. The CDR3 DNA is TGCGCCAGCAGCCAGGCGGACAGGGGCTCCTATGGCTACACCTTC.

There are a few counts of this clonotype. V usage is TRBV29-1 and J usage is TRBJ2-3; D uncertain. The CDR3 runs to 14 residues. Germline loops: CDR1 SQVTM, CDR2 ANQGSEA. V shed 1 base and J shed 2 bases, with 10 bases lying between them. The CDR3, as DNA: TGCAGCGTTGAAGTTAGGGCCGACACAGATACGCAGTATTTT. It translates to CSVEVRADTDTQYF.

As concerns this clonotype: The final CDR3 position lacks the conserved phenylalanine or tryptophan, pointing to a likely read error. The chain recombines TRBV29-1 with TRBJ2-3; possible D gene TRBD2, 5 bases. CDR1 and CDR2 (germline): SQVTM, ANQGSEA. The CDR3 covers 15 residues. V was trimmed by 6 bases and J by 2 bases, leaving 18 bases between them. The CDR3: CSVPPGSRYTDTQYL. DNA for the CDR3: TGCAGCGTCCCCCCGGGGTCCCGTTACACAGATACGCAGTATTTG.

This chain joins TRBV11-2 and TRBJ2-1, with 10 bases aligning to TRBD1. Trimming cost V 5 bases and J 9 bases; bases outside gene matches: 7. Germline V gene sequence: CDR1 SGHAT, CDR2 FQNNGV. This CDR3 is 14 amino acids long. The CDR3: CASSPLTGGREQFF. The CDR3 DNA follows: TGTGCCAGCAGCCCCCTGACAGGGGGCCGTGAGCAGTTCTTC.

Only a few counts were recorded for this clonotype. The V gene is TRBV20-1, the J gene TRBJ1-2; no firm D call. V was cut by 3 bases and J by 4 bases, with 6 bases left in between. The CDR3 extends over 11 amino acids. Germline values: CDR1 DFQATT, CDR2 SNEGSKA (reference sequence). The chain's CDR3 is CSARIGYGYTF. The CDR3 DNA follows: TGCAGTGCTAGGATAGGCTATGGCTACACCTTC.

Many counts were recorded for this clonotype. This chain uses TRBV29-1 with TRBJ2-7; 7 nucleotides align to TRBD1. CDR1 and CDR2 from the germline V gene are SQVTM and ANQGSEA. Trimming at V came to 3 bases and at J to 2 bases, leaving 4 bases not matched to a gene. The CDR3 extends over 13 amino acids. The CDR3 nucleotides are TGCAGCGTTGAGAAGGGGGCAGCCTACGAGCAGTACTTC. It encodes CSVEKGAAYEQYF.

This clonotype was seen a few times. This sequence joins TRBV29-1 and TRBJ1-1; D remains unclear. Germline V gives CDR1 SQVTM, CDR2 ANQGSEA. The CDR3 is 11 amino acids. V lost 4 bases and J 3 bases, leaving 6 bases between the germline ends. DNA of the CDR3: TGCAGCGTTGCTCGGGACACTGAAGCTTTCTTT. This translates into CSVARDTEAFF.

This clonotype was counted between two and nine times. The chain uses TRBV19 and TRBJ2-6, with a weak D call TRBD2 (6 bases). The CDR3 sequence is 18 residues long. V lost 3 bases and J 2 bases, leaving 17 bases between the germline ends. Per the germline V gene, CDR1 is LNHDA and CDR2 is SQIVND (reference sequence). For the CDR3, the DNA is TGTGCCAGTAGTATTCCCCTGTCGGGAGTGACTGGGGCCAACGTCCTGACTTTC. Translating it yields CASSIPLSGVTGANVLTF. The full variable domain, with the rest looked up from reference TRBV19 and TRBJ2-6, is DGGITQSPKYLFRKEGQNVTLSCEQNLNHDAMYWYRQDPGQGLRLIYYSQIVNDFQKGDIAEGYSVSREKKESFPLTVTSAQKNPTAFYLCASSIPLSGVTGANVLTFGAGSRLTVL.

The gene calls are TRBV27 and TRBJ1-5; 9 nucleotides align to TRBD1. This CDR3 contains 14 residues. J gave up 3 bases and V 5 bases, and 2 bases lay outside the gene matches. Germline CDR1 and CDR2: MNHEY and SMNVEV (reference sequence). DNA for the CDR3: TGTGCCAGCAGTGGGGACAGGGACAATCAGCCCCAGCATTTT. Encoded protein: CASSGDRDNQPQHF.

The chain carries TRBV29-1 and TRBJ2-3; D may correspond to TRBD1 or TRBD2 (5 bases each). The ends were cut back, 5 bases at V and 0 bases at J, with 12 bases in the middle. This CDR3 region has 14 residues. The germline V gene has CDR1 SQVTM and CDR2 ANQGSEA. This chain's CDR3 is CSVRGVLSTDTQYF. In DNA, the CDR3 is TGCAGCGTTAGAGGGGTTTTAAGCACAGATACGCAGTATTTT.

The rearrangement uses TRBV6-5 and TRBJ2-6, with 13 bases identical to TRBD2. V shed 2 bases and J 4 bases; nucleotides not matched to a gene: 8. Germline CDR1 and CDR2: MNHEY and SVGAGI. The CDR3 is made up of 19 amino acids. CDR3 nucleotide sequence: TGTGCCAGCAGTTACCCCGGACTAGCGGGAGTTCCCGGGGCCAACGTCCTGACTTTC. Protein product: CASSYPGLAGVPGANVLTF.

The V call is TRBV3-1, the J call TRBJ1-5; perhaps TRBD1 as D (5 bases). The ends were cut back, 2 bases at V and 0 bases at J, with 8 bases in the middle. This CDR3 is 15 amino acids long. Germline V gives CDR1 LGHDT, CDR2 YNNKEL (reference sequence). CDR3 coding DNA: TGTGCCAGCAGCCAATTGGGGGATAGCAATCAGCCCCAGCATTTT. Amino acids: CASSQLGDSNQPQHF.

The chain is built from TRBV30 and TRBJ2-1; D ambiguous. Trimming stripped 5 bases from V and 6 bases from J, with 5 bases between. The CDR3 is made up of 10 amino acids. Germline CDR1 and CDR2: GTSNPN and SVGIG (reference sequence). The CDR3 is CAWGPNEQFF. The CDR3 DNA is TGTGCCTGGGGACCCAATGAGCAGTTCTTC. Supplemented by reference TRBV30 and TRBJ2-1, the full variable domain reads SQTIHQWPATLVQPVGSPLSLECTVEGTSNPNLYWYRQAAGRGLQLLFYSVGIGQISSEVPQNLSASRPQDRQFILSSKKLLLSDSGFYLCAWGPNEQFFGPGTRLTVL.

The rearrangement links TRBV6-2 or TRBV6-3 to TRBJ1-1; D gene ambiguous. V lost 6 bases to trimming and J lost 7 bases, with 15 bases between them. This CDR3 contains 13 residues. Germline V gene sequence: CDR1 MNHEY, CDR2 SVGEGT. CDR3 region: CASSFTNHLEAFF. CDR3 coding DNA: TGTGCCAGCAGCTTCACTAACCACCTTGAAGCTTTCTTT.

CDR3 sequence (DNA): TGTGCCAGCAGTGTCGGCGGGAGCCCCGAGCAGTACTTC. Encoded protein: CASSVGGSPEQYF. The chain links TRBV25-1 to TRBJ2-7, with 7 bases matching TRBD2. The CDR3 is made up of 13 amino acids. Trimming removed 4 bases from V and 6 bases from J; junction bases left unmatched: 6. Germline-derived CDR1 and CDR2 are MGHDK and SYGVNS.

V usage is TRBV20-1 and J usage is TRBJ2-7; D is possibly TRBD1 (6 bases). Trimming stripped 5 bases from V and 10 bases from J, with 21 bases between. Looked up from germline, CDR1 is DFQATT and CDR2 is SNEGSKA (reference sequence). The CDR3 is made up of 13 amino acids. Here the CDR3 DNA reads TGCAGTGCTCCACCTATCGTAGGGGGTAATCAGTACTTC. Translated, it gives CSAPPIVGGNQYF.

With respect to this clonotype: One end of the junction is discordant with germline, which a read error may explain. The CDR3 spells CAGSLANPYEQYF. The CDR3 DNA reads TGTGCCGGCAGTCTAGCGAACCCCTACGAGCAGTACTTC. The rearrangement links TRBV2 to TRBJ2-4; the D gene is possibly TRBD2 (6 bases). The closer fit of TRBJ2-7 to the DNA end suggests the J call may be wrong. The CDR3 consists of 13 residues. Germline V CDR1 and CDR2: SNHLY, FYNNEI.

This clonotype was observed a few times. This CDR3 is CASSYKGGVTEAFF. CDR3 DNA sequence: TGTGCCAGCAGTTACAAGGGTGGGGTCACTGAAGCTTTCTTT. The chain uses TRBV6-5 and TRBJ1-1, with D uncertain. The CDR3 runs 14 residues. Per the germline V gene, CDR1 is MNHEY and CDR2 is SVGAGI. V dropped 2 bases and J dropped 4 bases, with 11 bases sitting between them.

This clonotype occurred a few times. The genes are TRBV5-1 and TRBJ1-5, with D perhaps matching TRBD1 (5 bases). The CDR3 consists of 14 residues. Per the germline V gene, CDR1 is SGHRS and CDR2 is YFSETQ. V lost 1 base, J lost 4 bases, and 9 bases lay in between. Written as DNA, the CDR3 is TGCGCCAGCAGCTTGTGGGGCAAGAATCAGCCCCAGCATTTT. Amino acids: CASSLWGKNQPQHF.

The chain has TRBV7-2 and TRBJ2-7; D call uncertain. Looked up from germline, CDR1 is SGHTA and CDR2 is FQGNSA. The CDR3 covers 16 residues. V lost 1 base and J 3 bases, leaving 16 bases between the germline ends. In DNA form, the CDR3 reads TGTGCCAGCAGCTTAGGTAGGAGATTACCATTCTACGAGCAGTACTTC. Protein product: CASSLGRRLPFYEQYF.

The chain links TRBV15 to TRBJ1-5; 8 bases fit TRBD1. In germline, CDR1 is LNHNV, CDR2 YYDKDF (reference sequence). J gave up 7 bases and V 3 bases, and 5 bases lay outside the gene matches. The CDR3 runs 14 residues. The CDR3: CATSRDRVRQPQHF. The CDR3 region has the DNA TGTGCCACCAGCAGGGACAGGGTAAGACAGCCCCAGCATTTT.